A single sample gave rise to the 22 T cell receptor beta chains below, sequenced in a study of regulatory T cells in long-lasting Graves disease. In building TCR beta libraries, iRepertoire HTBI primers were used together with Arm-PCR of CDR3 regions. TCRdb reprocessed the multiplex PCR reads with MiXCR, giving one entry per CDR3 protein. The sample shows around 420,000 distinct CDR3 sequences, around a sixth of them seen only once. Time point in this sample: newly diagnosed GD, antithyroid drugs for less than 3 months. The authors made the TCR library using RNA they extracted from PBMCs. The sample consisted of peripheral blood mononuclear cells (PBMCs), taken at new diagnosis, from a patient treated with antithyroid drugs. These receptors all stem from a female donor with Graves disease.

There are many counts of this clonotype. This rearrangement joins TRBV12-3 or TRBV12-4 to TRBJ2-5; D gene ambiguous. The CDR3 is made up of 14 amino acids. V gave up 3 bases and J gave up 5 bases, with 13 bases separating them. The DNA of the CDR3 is TGTGCCAGCAGTTTCTGGCGATCCAAGGAGACCCAGTACTTC. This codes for CASSFWRSKETQYF.

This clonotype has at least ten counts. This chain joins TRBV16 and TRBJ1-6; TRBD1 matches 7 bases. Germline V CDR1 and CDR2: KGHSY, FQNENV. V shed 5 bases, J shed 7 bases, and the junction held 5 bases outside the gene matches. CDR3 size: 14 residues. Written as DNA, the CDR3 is TGTGCCAGCAGCGACAGGGAGCGAAATTCACCCCTCCACTTT. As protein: CASSDRERNSPLHF.

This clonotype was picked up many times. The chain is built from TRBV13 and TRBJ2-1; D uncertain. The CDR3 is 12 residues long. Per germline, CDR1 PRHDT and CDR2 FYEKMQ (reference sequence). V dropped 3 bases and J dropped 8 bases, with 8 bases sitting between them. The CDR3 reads CASSFIRDEQFF. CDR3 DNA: TGTGCCAGCAGCTTCATAAGGGATGAGCAGTTCTTC.

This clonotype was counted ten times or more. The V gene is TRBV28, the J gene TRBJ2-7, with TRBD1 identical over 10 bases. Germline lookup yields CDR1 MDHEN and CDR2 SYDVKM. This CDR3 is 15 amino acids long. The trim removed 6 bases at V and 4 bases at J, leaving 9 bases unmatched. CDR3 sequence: CASSQPGQGLYEQYF. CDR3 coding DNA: TGTGCCAGCAGCCAACCGGGACAGGGGCTTTACGAGCAGTACTTC.

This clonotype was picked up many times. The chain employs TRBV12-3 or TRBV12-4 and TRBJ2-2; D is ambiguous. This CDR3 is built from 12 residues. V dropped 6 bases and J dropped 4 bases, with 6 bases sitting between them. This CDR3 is CASSPFTGELFF. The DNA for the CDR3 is TGTGCCAGCAGCCCCTTCACCGGGGAGCTGTTTTTT.

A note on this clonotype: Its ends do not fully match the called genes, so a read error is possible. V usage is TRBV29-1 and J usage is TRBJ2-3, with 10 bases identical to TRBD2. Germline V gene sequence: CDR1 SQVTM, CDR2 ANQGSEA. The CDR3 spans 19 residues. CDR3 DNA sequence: TGCAGCGTTGTCCTGAGAGCTAGCGGGAGTTTATCGCGGCCGGATACGCGGTATTTT. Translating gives CSVVLRASGSLSRPDTRYF.

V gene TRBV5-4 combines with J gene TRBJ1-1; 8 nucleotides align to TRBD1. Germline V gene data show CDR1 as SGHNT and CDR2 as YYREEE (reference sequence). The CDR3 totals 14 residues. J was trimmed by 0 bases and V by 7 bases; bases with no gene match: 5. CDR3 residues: CASGDRGLNTEAFF. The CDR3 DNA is TGTGCCAGCGGAGACAGGGGTTTGAACACTGAAGCTTTCTTT.

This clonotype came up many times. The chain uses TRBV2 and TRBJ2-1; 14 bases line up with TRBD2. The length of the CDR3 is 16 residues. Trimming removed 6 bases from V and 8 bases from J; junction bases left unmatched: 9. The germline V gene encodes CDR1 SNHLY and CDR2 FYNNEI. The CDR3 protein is CASRRGLAGDGHEQFF. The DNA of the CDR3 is TGTGCCAGCAGGAGGGGACTAGCGGGAGACGGCCATGAGCAGTTCTTC.

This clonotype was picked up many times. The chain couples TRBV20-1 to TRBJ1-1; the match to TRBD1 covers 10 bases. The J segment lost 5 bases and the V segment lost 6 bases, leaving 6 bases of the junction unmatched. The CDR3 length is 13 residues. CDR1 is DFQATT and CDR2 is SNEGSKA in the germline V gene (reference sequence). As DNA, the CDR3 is TGCAGTGCCGGGACAGGGGTGGATACTGAAGCTTTCTTT. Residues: CSAGTGVDTEAFF.

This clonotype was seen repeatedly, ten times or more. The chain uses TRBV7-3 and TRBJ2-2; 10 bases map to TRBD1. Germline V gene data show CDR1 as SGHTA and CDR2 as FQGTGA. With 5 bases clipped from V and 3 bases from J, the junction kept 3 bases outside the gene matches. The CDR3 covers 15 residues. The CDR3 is CASSPDRGHTGELFF. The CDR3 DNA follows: TGTGCCAGCAGCCCTGACAGGGGGCACACCGGGGAGCTGTTTTTT.

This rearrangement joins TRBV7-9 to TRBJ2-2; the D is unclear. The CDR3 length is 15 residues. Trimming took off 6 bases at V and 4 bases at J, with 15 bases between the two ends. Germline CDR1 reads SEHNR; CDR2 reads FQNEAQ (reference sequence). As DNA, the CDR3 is TGTGCCAGCAGACGTTCCGACCCGGGCACCGGGGAGCTGTTTTTT. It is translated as CASRRSDPGTGELFF.

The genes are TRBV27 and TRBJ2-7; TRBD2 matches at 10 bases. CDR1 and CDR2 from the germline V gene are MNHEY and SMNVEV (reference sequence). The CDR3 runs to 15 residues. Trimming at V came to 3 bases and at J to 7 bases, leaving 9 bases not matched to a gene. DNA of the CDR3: TGTGCCAGCAGTTTTGGGCTAGCGGGGGACAATGAGCAGTACTTC. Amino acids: CASSFGLAGDNEQYF.

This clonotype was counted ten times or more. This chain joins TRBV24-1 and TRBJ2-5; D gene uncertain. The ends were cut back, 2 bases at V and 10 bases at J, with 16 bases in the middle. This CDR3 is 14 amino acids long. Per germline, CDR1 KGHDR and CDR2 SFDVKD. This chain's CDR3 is CATSDYSVPVVQYF. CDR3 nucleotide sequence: TGTGCCACCAGTGATTACTCGGTGCCGGTCGTCCAGTACTTC.

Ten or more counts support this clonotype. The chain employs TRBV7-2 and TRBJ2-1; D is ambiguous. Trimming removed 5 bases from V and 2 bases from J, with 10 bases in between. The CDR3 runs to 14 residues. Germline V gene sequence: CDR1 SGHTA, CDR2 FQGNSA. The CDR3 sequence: CASSQDLTYNEQFF. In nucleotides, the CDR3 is TGTGCCAGCAGCCAGGACCTTACCTACAATGAGCAGTTCTTC.

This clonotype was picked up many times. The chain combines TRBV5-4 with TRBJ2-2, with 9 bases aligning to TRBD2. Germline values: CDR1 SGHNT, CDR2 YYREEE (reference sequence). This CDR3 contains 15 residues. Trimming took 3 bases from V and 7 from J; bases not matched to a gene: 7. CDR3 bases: TGTGCCAGCAGCTCAGGACTAGCGAAGGGCGGGGAGCTGTTTTTT. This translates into CASSSGLAKGGELFF.

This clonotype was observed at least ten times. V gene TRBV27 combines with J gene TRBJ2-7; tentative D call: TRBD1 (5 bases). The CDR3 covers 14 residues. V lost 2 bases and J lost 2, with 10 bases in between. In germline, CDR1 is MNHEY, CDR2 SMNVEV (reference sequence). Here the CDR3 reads CASSLRGRTYEQYF. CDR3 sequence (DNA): TGTGCCAGCAGTTTAAGGGGAAGAACCTACGAGCAGTACTTC.

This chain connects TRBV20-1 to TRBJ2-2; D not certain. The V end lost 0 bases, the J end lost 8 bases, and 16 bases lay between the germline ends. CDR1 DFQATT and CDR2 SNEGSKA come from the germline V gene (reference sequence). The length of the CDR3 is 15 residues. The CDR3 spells CSARDVRRSAGELFF. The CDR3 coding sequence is TGCAGTGCTAGAGATGTGAGAAGGTCCGCAGGGGAGCTGTTTTTT.

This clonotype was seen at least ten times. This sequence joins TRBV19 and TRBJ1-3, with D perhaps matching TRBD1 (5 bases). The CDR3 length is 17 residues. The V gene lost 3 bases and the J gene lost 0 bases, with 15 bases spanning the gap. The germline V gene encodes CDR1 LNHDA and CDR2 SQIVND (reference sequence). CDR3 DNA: TGTGCCAGTAGTATGGCCGGGACTGGGCGCTCTGGAAACACCATATATTTT. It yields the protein CASSMAGTGRSGNTIYF.

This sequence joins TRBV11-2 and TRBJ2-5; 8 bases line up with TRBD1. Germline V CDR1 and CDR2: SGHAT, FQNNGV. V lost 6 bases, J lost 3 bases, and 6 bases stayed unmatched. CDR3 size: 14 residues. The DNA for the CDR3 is TGTGCCAGCAGTAACTGGGACAGGAAAGAGACCCAGTACTTC. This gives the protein CASSNWDRKETQYF.

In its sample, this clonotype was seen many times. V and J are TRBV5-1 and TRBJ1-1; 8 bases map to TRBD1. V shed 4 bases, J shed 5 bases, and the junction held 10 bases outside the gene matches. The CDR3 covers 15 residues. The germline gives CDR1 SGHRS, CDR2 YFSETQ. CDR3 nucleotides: TGCGCCAGCAGCCAAGGACAGGGCGGATGGACTGAAGCTTTCTTT. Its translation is CASSQGQGGWTEAFF. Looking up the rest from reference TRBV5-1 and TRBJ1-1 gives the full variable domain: KAGVTQTPRYLIKTRGQQVTLSCSPISGHRSVSWYQQTPGQGLQFLFEYFSETQRNKGNFPGRFSGRQFSNSRSEMNVSTLELGDSALYLCASSQGQGGWTEAFFGQGTRLTVV.

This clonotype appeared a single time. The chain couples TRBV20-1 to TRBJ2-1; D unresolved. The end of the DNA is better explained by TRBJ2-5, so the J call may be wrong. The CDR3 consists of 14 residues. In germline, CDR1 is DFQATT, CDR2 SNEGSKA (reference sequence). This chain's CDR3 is CSAPRELHQETQYF. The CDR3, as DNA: TGCAGTGCTCCCCGAGAACTACACCAAGAGACCCAGTACTTC.

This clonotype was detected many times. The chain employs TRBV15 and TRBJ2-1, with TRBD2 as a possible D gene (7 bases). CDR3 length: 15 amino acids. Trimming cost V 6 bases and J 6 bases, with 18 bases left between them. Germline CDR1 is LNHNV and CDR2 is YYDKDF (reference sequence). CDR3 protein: CATRVGGALTNEQFF. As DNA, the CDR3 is TGTGCCACCAGGGTGGGGGGGGCGCTTACCAATGAGCAGTTCTTC.